A selection of T cell receptor beta chains follows, all from one sample in a study of response to subunit inactivated influenza vaccine. Using its own MiXCR run on the RT-PCR reads, TCRdb lists one record per CDR3 protein. The profile shows about half a million distinct CDR3 sequences, approximately 7.7% of them singletons. The source material was PBMCs from blood, sampled roughly 24 months after vaccination. The receptors come from a man aged 45-69 years who received an inactivated influenza vaccine. The CDR3 runs from the conserved cysteine through the conserved F or W. The order of the fields is clone size, V gene, D gene, J gene, CDR3 length, CDR3 DNA, CDR3 protein. The D gene is left open where the match is weak. Clone size is given for some rows only: seen once, a few or many times, or a class if the clone is expanded.

>many|TRBV4-2|TRBD1|TRBJ2-1|15
TGTGCCAGCAGCCACAACAGGGGTTCCTACAATGAGCAGTTCTTC
CASSHNRGSYNEQFF
>-|TRBV7-9|-|TRBJ2-2|14
TGTGCCAGCAGCTTTAGCGGATCCACCGGGGAGCTGTTTTTT
CASSFSGSTGELFF
>many|TRBV20-1|-|TRBJ2-2|14
TGCAGTGCTAGGCACGGTGCGAACACCGGGGAGCTGTTTTTT
CSARHGANTGELFF
>few|TRBV20-1|-|TRBJ2-2|14
TGCAGTGCTAGGGTAGGGGAAGGCACCGGGGAGCTGTTTTTT
CSARVGEGTGELFF
>few|TRBV25-1|-|TRBJ1-1|15
TGTGCCAGCAGTGAATCGACAGGAGCGAACACTGAAGCTTTCTTT
CASSESTGANTEAFF
>few|TRBV2|-|TRBJ1-2|12
TGTGCCAGCACCCTAGGAGGGAAGGGCTACACCTTC
CASTLGGKGYTF
>few|TRBV12-3/TRBV12-4|TRBD1|TRBJ1-1|13
TGTGCCAGTGGAAGGGACAGGGCCCTGAAGGCTTTCTTT
CASGRDRALKAFF
>many|TRBV29-1|TRBD1|TRBJ1-5|13
TGCAGCGTTGGTAACAGGGGAAATCAGCCCCAGCATTTT
CSVGNRGNQPQHF
>-|TRBV4-3|TRBD2|TRBJ2-1|15
TGCGCCAGCAGCCAAGAAGCAGCGGGGGGGTTTGGGCAGTTCTTC
CASSQEAAGGFGQFF
>few|TRBV20-1|TRBD1|TRBJ2-7|12
TGCAGTGCAAAGGGGGCCCATCGCGAGCAGTACTTC
CSAKGAHREQYF
>-|TRBV4-2|TRBD1|TRBJ2-1|15
TGTGCCAGCAGCCCCCGGGACAGGACTGACAATGAGCAGTTCTTC
CASSPRDRTDNEQFF
>many|TRBV7-2|TRBD2|TRBJ2-3|17
TGTGCCAGCAGCAATACCCACCGACTAGCGGGGGTGACTTCGCAGTATTTT
CASSNTHRLAGVTSQYF
>-|TRBV29-1|TRBD1|TRBJ2-1|14
TGCAGCGTTGCGGGACAGGGGAAAGTCGTTGAGCAGTTCTTC
CSVAGQGKVVEQFF
>few|TRBV6-1|-|TRBJ2-5|14
TGTGCCAGCAGTCCACGGGCCGCCGAAGAGACCCAGTACTTC
CASSPRAAEETQYF
>-|TRBV6-5|-|TRBJ1-2|14
TGTGCCAGCAGTTACTCGGGGGTGGCCTATGGCTACACCTTC
CASSYSGVAYGYTF
>few|TRBV14|-|TRBJ1-2|13
TGTGCCAGCAGCCAAGTTCAGGAATATGGCTACACCTTC
CASSQVQEYGYTF
>many|TRBV7-2|TRBD2|TRBJ2-2|14
TGTGCCAGCACCGGGGGACTAAACCTCGGGGAGCTGTTTTTT
CASTGGLNLGELFF
>many|TRBV7-8|-|TRBJ2-1|15
TGTGCCAGCAGCTTACGTAGTTATGGGCACAATGAGCAGTTCTTC
CASSLRSYGHNEQFF
>-|TRBV4-1|TRBD2|TRBJ2-2|16
TGCGCCAGCAGCCCCGGTGGGAGGGGACTCTCCGGGGAGCTGTTTTTT
CASSPGGRGLSGELFF
>many|TRBV5-1|-|TRBJ2-2|14
TGCGCCAGCAGCTACCCTGGTAACACCGGGGAGCTGTTTTTT
CASSYPGNTGELFF
>many|TRBV5-1|-|TRBJ2-7|14
TGCGCCAGCAGCACGACAGGTCTCGGCTACGAGCAGTACTTC
CASSTTGLGYEQYF
>many|TRBV10-3|-|TRBJ2-7|11
TGTGCCATCAGAGGGAGTGGTGAGCAGTACTTC
CAIRGSGEQYF
>few|TRBV11-2|-|TRBJ2-2|14
TGTGCCAGCAGCTGGACCGCTTATAACGGGGAGCTGTTTTTT
CASSWTAYNGELFF
>many|TRBV7-2|TRBD1|TRBJ2-3|15
TGTGCCAGCAGCCCAAGGACAGGGATGACAGATACGCAGTATTTT
CASSPRTGMTDTQYF
>few|TRBV20-1|TRBD2|TRBJ2-2|15
TGCAGTGCTAGAGTTGGGACTACTACCTTGAGGGAGCTGTTTTTT
CSARVGTTTLRELFF
>-|TRBV7-8|-|TRBJ2-2|15
TGTGCCAGCAGCTTAGTCTCAGGGGCCGCCGGGGAGCTGTTTTTT
CASSLVSGAAGELFF
>few|TRBV29-1|-|TRBJ2-1|15
TGCAGCGTTGACCGTGACAAGGGCTCCTACAATGAGCAGTTCTTC
CSVDRDKGSYNEQFF
>few|TRBV4-3|TRBD2|TRBJ2-2|17
TGCGCCAGCAGCCAAGATGGCCTAGCGGGGAACACCGGGGAGCTGTTTTTT
CASSQDGLAGNTGELFF
>-|TRBV5-1|TRBD1|TRBJ1-2|17
TGCGCCAGCAGCCCTCATGGGACAGAAAATACCAACTATGGCTACACCTTC
CASSPHGTENTNYGYTF